This T cell receptor (beta chain) was sequenced for a study of regulatory T cells in long-lasting Graves disease (dated by TCRdb to about 2021). Regarding the study in general: To count as having persistent Graves' disease, a patient had to have received antithyroid drug treatment for over 5 years with TSH receptor autoantibodies remaining persistently positive. The study was registered as a clinical trial and conducted in China. Peripheral blood TCR sequencing and RNA sequencing compared persistent Graves' disease patients with newly diagnosed Graves' disease patients. On average, persistent Graves' disease patients in the clinical cohort had been on antithyroid drugs for about 10.3 years. TCR sequencing covered around 13 persistent and 20 newly diagnosed Graves' disease patients, some 33 samples in total.

The time point label corresponds to: persistent/refractory GD, antithyroid drugs over 5 years with positive TRAb. For both TCR sequencing and RNA sequencing, RNA was extracted from PBMCs using TRIzol. The diagnosis of Graves' disease followed American Thyroid Association guidelines. Recruitment of patients was carried out at an endocrinology department in Xi'an, China. Each patient gave roughly 8.4 milliliters of peripheral blood, collected in an EDTA anticoagulant tube. Ficoll Paque Plus density gradient separation was used to isolate PBMCs, and no further T cell sorting was done. An Agilent 2100 Bioanalyzer and agarose gel were used to check RNA quality, while a NanoDrop 2000 measured RNA concentration. Results the study describes overall, beyond this receptor: Only peripheral blood was studied, because thyroid tissue, the primary lesion, was inaccessible. The authors noted that the small sample size was a limitation that may lower accuracy. Patients with persistent disease shared more public clonotypes (approximately 2,500) than newly diagnosed patients did (966). Lower TCR Shannon entropy and fewer highly expanded clones were observed in persistent Graves' disease patients than in newly diagnosed patients, which suggested clonal expansion. Preferential use of TRBV28, TRBJ1-2 and TRBJ2-5 was observed in persistent disease, whereas TRBV20-1 and TRBJ2-1 were favored in newly diagnosed disease. Sequencing and analysis were limited to the TCR beta chain.

The germline V gene yields MDHEN for CDR1 and SYDVKM for CDR2. The CDR3 runs 17 residues from the cysteine to the phenylalanine. The kept DNA is CDR3 alone, 51 bases in frame from the first base. The germline V and J ends show losses of 6 bases and 6 bases respectively, and no gene match explains 15 bases of the junction. There are a few counts of this clonotype. The target of this receptor is not known. One base away there is no much larger clone; base qualities are not given. The library was built by means of multiplex PCR. Instrument on record: Illumina HiSeq 4000. iRepertoire HTBI primers and Arm-PCR amplification of CDR3 regions were used to construct TCR beta libraries. Gel purification was performed on PCR products prior to sequencing. On the study's bioinformatics: Across samples, approximately 68 TRBV and around 15 TRBJ segments were identified and used for gene usage analysis of CDR3 amino acid clonotypes. Filtered high-quality paired reads were merged into contigs using COPE and FqMerger. BLAST was used to align contigs to IMGT TRBV, TRBD and TRBJ reference genes, with CDR3 defined following IMGT. Clonotypes above 0.1% frequency were classified as highly expanded clones. Shannon entropy was used to measure repertoire diversity, and the Gini coefficient was used to measure V-J evenness. Clonotypes shared by more than one individual were considered public. Using fastp trimming at Q25 and MiXCR clonotype assembly, TCRdb reanalyzed the public sequencing data and kept in-frame beta chains. Rows with a matching CDR3 protein are joined into one entry that keeps the most common DNA and genes. It is TCRdb's table, rather than the study itself, that gives the V and J calls and clone size. This sample is represented by hundreds of thousands of distinct CDR3 sequences; approximately 31% of them were singletons. About 40% of the sample is held by the ten biggest clonotypes.

The receptor was derived from a female donor with Graves disease. The rearrangement combines TRBV28 with TRBJ1-1; 11 of the junction bases match TRBD1. The material was peripheral blood mononuclear cells (PBMCs), obtained when the disease was refractory, from a patient treated with antithyroid drugs. The bases are TGTGCCAGCAGCCCCGGGACAGGGGGTCGTCGAGGAGCTGAAGCTTTCTTT. The translation is CASSPGTGGRRGAEAFF.